The entry that follows covers one T cell receptor (beta chain) sequence. Data came from immunoSEQ multiplex PCR; TCRdb stores just in-frame clones and leaves some out. This table has about 1.5 million clones, 95% to 99% appearing once. The sample is drawn from a study of shared clonotypes between healthy human individuals. With V trimmed by 5 bases and J by 5 bases, 12 bases remained unmatched. The CDR3 is 15 residues long. Germline loops: CDR1 SGHTA, CDR2 FQGTGA. The chain recombines TRBV7-3 with TRBJ2-7; 7 nucleotides line up with TRBD2. The receptor was derived from a man aged 25 to 40 in good health. Material: naive CD4+ T cells sorted from blood. The subset: CD45RA+ positively selected. The chain's CDR3 is CASSVSGLPRDEQYF. The CDR3 nucleotides read TGTGCCAGCAGCGTTTCGGGACTACCTCGCGACGAGCAGTACTTC.